A single T cell receptor (beta chain) is shown here with its context. This entry comes from a study of T-cell memory formation after mild COVID-19. TCRdb reprocessed the 5' RACE reads with MiXCR, giving one entry per CDR3 protein. The repertoire holds about 420,000 distinct CDR3 sequences, with around a quarter as singletons. The CDR3 is made up of 13 amino acids. Germline CDR1 is LNHNV and CDR2 is YYDKDF (reference sequence). V lost 5 bases and J lost 4, with 11 bases in between. V is TRBV15 and J is TRBJ1-2; a weak D match, TRBD1 (5 bases). Sequencing was performed on PBMCs or a T cell subset sorted from them (not recorded which). This TCR came from an adult woman who had mild COVID-19 (a few samples of this study predate the infection). Cell type and time point are not known. CDR3 DNA: TGTGCCACCAGCCTAGACAGCCTCTATGGCTACACCTTC. Its translation: CATSLDSLYGYTF.